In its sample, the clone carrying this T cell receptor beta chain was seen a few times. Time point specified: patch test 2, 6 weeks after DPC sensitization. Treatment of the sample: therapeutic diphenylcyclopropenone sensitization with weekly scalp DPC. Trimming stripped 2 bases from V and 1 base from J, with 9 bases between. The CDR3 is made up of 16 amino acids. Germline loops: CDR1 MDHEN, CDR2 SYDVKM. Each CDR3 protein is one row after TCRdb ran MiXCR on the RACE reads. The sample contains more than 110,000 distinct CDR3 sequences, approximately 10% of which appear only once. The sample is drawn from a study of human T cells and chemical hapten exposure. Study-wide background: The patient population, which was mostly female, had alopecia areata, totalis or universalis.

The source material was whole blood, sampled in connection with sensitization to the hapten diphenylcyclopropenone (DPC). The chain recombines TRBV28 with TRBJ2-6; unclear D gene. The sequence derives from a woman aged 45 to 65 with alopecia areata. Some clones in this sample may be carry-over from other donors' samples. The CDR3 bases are TGTGCCAGCAGTTTAGGCTCTGTATCTGGGGCCAACGTCCTGACTTTC. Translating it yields CASSLGSVSGANVLTF.